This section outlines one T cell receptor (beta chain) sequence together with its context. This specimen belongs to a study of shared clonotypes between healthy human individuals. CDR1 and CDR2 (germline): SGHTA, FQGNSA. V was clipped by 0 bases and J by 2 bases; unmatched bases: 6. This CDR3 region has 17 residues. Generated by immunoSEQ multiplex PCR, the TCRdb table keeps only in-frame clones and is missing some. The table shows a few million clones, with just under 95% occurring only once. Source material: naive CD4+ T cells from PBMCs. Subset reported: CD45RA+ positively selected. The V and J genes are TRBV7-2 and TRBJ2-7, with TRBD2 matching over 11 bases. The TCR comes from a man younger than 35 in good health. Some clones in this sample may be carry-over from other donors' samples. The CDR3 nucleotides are TGTGCCAGCAGCTTAGCCGGGACTAGCGGATTACCCTACGAGCAGTACTTC. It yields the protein CASSLAGTSGLPYEQYF.